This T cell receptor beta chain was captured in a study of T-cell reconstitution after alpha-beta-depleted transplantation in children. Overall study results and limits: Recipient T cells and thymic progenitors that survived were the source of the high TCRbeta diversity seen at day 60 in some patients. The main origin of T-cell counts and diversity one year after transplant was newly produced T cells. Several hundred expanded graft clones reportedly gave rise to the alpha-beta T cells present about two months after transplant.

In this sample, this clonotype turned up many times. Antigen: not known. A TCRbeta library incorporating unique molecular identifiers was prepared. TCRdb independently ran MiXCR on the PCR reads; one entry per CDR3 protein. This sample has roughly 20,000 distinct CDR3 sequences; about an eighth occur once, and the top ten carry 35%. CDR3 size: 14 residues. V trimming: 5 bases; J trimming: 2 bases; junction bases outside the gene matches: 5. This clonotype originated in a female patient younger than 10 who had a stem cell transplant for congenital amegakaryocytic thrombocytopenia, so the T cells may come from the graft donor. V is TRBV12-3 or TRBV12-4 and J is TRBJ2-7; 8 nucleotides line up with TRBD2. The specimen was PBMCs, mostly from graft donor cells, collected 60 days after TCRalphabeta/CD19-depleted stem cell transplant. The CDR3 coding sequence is TGTGCCAGCAGTCCGGCGGGAGGTCCCTACGAGCAGTACTTC. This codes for CASSPAGGPYEQYF.